This T cell receptor beta chain was identified during a study of blood T cells in healthy people across ages. PCR was performed a second time for about 7 to 11 cycles using a sample-barcoded 5' primer and a J-beta primer mix. TCRdb used MiXCR to reprocess the 5' RACE reads, holding one entry per CDR3 protein. The sample includes under 750,000 distinct CDR3 sequences, roughly 48% of them seen just once. The germline CDR1 and CDR2 sequences are MNHEY and SMNVEV (reference sequence). V lost 4 bases to trimming and J lost 1 base; unmatched junction nucleotides: 18. The CDR3 has 20 residues. The rearrangement uses TRBV27 and TRBJ2-2, with 7 bases matching TRBD1. This clonotype originated in an elderly man in good health. Source material: blood. DNA for the CDR3: TGTGCCAGCAGTTGGGGTTGGGGACAGACGGTCGGGGAGAACACCGGGGAGCTGTTTTTT. This sequence encodes CASSWGWGQTVGENTGELFF.